What follows is one T cell receptor beta chain and its context. It lacks a known antigen. The input lacks base qualities; no much larger clone sits a single base away. The donors belonged to the validation cohort of approximately 130 subjects, which was separate from the 666-subject first cohort. The germline V gene (reference sequence) specifies LNHDA as CDR1 and SQIVND as CDR2. Ends trimmed: V by 5 bases, J by 3 bases; bases unmatched to a gene: 6. Including cysteine and phenylalanine, the CDR3 has 16 amino acids. This entry keeps only the CDR3 DNA: 48 bases, framed from base 1. This sample was included in a study of cytomegalovirus exposure and HLA in healthy donors (TCRdb year 2017). Describing the broader study: The 650 to 800 repertoires of the first cohort and the 110 or so validation repertoires were produced on the same platform, according to a later analysis. The study aimed to test whether cataloging public T cell receptors could reveal signatures of past pathogen exposure. A separate validation cohort of roughly 130 different subjects was used in addition to the approximately 640-subject first cohort. High-throughput TCR immunosequencing, statistical association of individual TCRs with disease status, and machine learning were combined to predict cytomegalovirus infection status. General study outcomes and caveats: The classifier was reported to diagnose cytomegalovirus status with high specificity and sensitivity in both the original and validation cohorts. Subsequent analysis determined that TCRs grouped into clusters in the first cohort also showed a tendency toward co-occurrence across the 90 to 150 validation repertoires, and approximately 94% of cluster scores exceeded 0. In the study, 150 to 200 TCR beta chains were listed as associated with cytomegalovirus. The authors suggested that the approach could potentially be generalized to other disease states and immunological phenotypes. All 120 or so repertoires were used to score co-occurrence in the validation cohort in a later analysis, because that analysis had no HLA typing for the cohort. A few of the identified cytomegalovirus-associated TCR beta chains were confirmed in vitro to be specific for cytomegalovirus antigens. While some public TCRs were present in many individuals, most TCR sequences turned up only very rarely across donors.

Receptor amplification or capture employed the immunoSEQ multiplex PCR assay. In the original analysis: A statistical classification framework was developed to diagnose cytomegalovirus status using the catalog of TCR beta chain sequences. TCRdb carries this immuneACCESS record with in-frame sequences only. Its versions omit some clonotypes, under half of them owing to an unresolved V gene in the studies checked, with the rest unexplained. The V and J calls and clone size are taken from that table; D and trimming were inferred from the DNA. Across this sample there are almost 200,000 clones, with 80% to 90% seen only once. Around 1.3% of the sample belongs to the ten largest clones.

The sequence came from a woman under 40 in good health and CMV-seronegative. The specimen sequenced was PBMCs. Recombination connected TRBV19 to TRBJ2-1; 11 central nucleotides agree with TRBD1. For the CDR3, the sequence is CASSARTGGGYNEQFF. The DNA sequence is as follows: TGTGCCAGTAGTGCCCGGACAGGGGGCGGCTACAATGAGCAGTTCTTC.